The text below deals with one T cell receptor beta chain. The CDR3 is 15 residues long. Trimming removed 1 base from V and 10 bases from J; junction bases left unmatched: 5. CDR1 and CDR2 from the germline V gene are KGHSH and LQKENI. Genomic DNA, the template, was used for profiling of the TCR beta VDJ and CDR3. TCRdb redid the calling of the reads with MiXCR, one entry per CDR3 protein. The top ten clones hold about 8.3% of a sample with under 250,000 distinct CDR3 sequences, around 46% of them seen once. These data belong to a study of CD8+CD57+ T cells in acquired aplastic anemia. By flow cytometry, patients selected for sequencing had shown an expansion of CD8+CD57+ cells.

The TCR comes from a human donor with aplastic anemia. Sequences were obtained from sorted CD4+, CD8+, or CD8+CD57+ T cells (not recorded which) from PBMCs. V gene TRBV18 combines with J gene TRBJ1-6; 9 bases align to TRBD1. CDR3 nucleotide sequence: TGTGCCAGCTCACCACGGACAGGGGTAGGGTCACCCCTCCACTTT. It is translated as CASSPRTGVGSPLHF.